The clone carrying this T cell receptor beta chain was recorded once. TCR beta sequences were obtained from blood CD8+ and CD4+ T cells. The data were obtained in a study of CD8 T cells in Susac syndrome. Study background: Sequenced Susac syndrome patients included five or six with clinically active disease and fewer than 10 in remission.

V lost 0 bases to trimming and J lost 3 bases, with 8 bases between them. This CDR3 contains 14 residues. CDR1 is LGHNA and CDR2 is YSLEER in the germline V gene. The RNA input was about 0.5 to 1 ug, and it was reverse transcribed with random hexamers. Multiplex PCR with immunoSEQ amplified the TCR beta CDR3 across 54 Vbeta and 13 Jbeta. TCRdb re-analysed the immunoSEQ multiplex PCR reads in MiXCR, keeping a single row per CDR3 protein. The sample has about 82,000 distinct CDR3 sequences; around 96% are singletons. The sequence derives from a human donor with Susac syndrome. The V and J genes are TRBV4-3 and TRBJ1-1; D call uncertain. What was sequenced was CD8+ T cells from PBMCs. As DNA, the CDR3 is TGCGCCAGCAGCCAAGACCCCAGGCACACTGAAGCTTTCTTT. This translates into CASSQDPRHTEAFF.